This T cell receptor beta chain was captured in a study of T cell repertoires in cytomegalovirus infection. Overall study: HLA-C-restricted CMV epitopes, recently identified, and well-studied HLA-B-restricted ones were used by the study. The study, taken as a whole, reports: Cumulative public TCR beta family frequency identified carriers of CMV plus the relevant HLA. Dominating the ex vivo response were HLA-C-restricted CMV-specific TCR beta clonotypes.

Using its own MiXCR run on the reads, TCRdb lists one record per CDR3 protein. The table shows some 940,000 distinct CDR3 sequences, with approximately 31% occurring only once. This CDR3 is built from 15 residues. In germline, CDR1 is SGHTA, CDR2 FQGNSA. Losses at the gene ends were 3 bases for V and 1 base for J; bases not matched to a gene: 3. This clonotype was observed many times. Its target is unknown. The sequenced sample was cultured CD8+ T cells from PBMCs, obtained from culture after CMV antigen stimulation. This receptor was obtained from a human donor in good health (CMV status not recorded). Some clones in this sample may be carry-over from other donors' samples. The rearrangement joins TRBV7-2 to TRBJ2-3; TRBD2 agrees at 8 bases. DNA of the CDR3: TGTGCCAGCAGCTTCATTAGCGGGGGCACAGATACGCAGTATTTT. It codes for CASSFISGGTDTQYF.